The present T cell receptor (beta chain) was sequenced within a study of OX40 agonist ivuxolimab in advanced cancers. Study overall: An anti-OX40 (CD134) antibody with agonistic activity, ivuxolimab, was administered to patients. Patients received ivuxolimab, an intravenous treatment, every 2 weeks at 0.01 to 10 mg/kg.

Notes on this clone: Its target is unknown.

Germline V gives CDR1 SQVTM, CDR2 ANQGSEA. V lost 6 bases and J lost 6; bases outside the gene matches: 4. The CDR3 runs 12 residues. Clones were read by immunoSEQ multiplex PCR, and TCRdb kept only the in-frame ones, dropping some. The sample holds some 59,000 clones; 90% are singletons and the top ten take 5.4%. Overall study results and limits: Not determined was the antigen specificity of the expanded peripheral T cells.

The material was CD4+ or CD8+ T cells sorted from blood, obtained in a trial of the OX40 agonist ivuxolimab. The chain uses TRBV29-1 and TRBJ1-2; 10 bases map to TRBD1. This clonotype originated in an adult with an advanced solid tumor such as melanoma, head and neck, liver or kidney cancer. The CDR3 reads CSVGDRGDGYTF. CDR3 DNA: TGCAGCGTCGGGGACAGGGGAGATGGCTACACCTTC.